Listed below are T cell receptor beta chains from one sample, sequenced in a study of blood T cell repertoires in COVID-19. Repertoires were generated with immunoSEQ multiplex PCR, while TCRdb's copy carries only in-frame clones and drops some. The repertoire includes roughly 120,000 clones, around 90% of them detected once, and around 1.1% sits in the top ten. Sample: peripheral blood. The source is a human donor in a cohort sampled during active COVID-19. The CDR3 runs from the conserved cysteine through the conserved F or W. D genes are given only for firm matches. The size entry is marked missing in some rows and otherwise reads once, few, many or a size class.

J: TRBJ2-1
size: many
length: 17
D: -
V: TRBV27
DNA: TGTGCCAGCAGTTTATATCCTCCCTCGCGCTCCTACAATGAGCAGTTCTTC
CDR3: CASSLYPPSRSYNEQFF

J: TRBJ2-1
size: -
length: 16
D: TRBD2
V: TRBV11-1
DNA: TGTGCCAGCAGTAGAGGGGGAAGCGGGAGAGGGAATGAGCAGTTCTTC
CDR3: CASSRGGSGRGNEQFF

J: TRBJ2-3
size: -
length: 16
D: -
V: TRBV7-2
DNA: TGTGCCAGCAGCTTAGCGGATGGGGCTGGCACAGATACGCAGTATTTT
CDR3: CASSLADGAGTDTQYF

J: TRBJ2-1
size: -
length: 15
D: -
V: TRBV4-2
DNA: TGTGCCAGCAGCCAAGACAGGACAGCCTACAATGAGCAGTTCTTC
CDR3: CASSQDRTAYNEQFF

J: TRBJ2-1
size: once
length: 15
D: -
V: TRBV7-3
DNA: TGTGCCAGCAGCCCACGGGAATTCAACTACAATGAGCAGTTCTTC
CDR3: CASSPREFNYNEQFF

J: TRBJ2-6
size: -
length: 17
D: TRBD1
V: TRBV3-1/TRBV3-2
DNA: TGTGCCAGCCTCCTAGGAACAGGGGGTTCTGGGGCCAACGTCCTGACTTTC
CDR3: CASLLGTGGSGANVLTF

J: TRBJ2-3
size: -
length: 16
D: -
V: TRBV11-2
DNA: TGTGCCAGCAGCTCGACTCGACAGGCTAGCACAGATACGCAGTATTTT
CDR3: CASSSTRQASTDTQYF

J: TRBJ2-5
size: -
length: 12
D: TRBD2
V: TRBV20-1
DNA: TGCAGTGCTAGTACTAGCGGGGCGACCCAGTACTTC
CDR3: CSASTSGATQYF

J: TRBJ2-7
size: -
length: 15
D: -
V: TRBV19
DNA: TGTGCCAGTACCGGGGCGGGGACCGATACCTACGAGCAGTACTTC
CDR3: CASTGAGTDTYEQYF

J: TRBJ2-7
size: -
length: 15
D: TRBD1
V: TRBV18
DNA: TGTGCCAGCTCACCGGAACAGGGGATCGGCTACGAGCAGTACTTC
CDR3: CASSPEQGIGYEQYF

J: TRBJ1-4
size: -
length: 15
D: -
V: TRBV7-2
DNA: TGTGCCAGCAGCTTAGCCCGGGGGGCTAATGAAAAACTGTTTTTT
CDR3: CASSLARGANEKLFF

J: TRBJ2-3
size: few
length: 13
D: -
V: TRBV5-6
DNA: TGTGCCAGCAGCTTGGCAGGTACAGATACGCAGTATTTT
CDR3: CASSLAGTDTQYF

J: TRBJ2-5
size: -
length: 18
D: TRBD2
V: TRBV7-9
DNA: TGTGCCAGCAGCCCCAGAGGAGCCCTAGCGGGAAGGAGGGAGACCCAGTACTTC
CDR3: CASSPRGALAGRRETQYF

J: TRBJ2-3
size: -
length: 12
D: -
V: TRBV4-3
DNA: TGCGCCAGCAGCCTCCTCGGGGATACGCAGTATTTT
CDR3: CASSLLGDTQYF

J: TRBJ1-1
size: -
length: 14
D: TRBD1
V: TRBV5-6
DNA: TGTGCCAGCAGCTCCGGGACAGGGGGTGCTGAAGCTTTCTTT
CDR3: CASSSGTGGAEAFF

J: TRBJ2-7
size: -
length: 17
D: TRBD1
V: TRBV7-9
DNA: TGTGCCAGCCTAACGGCCGGGACAGGGTTGCGGGCCTACGAGCAGTACTTC
CDR3: CASLTAGTGLRAYEQYF

J: TRBJ2-3
size: -
length: 16
D: -
V: TRBV11-2
DNA: TGTGCCAGCAGCTTAACACTTCTGCGGGACACAGATACGCAGTATTTT
CDR3: CASSLTLLRDTDTQYF

J: TRBJ2-3
size: -
length: 16
D: TRBD1
V: TRBV5-4
DNA: TGTGCCAGCAGCCGATCGGGACAGGGGGGCACAGATACGCAGTATTTT
CDR3: CASSRSGQGGTDTQYF

J: TRBJ2-1
size: once
length: 13
D: TRBD2
V: TRBV16
DNA: TGTGCCAGCAGCCGGGGACTAGCGGGGGAGCAGTTCTTC
CDR3: CASSRGLAGEQFF

J: TRBJ1-3
size: -
length: 14
D: TRBD1
V: TRBV19
DNA: TGTGCCAGTAGCGGCAGGGGGAGAGGAAACACCATATATTTT
CDR3: CASSGRGRGNTIYF

J: TRBJ1-1
size: -
length: 14
D: TRBD1
V: TRBV24-1
DNA: TGTGCCACGCAACCGGGACAGGGGAACACTGAAGCTTTCTTT
CDR3: CATQPGQGNTEAFF

J: TRBJ2-3
size: once
length: 15
D: -
V: TRBV3-1/TRBV3-2
DNA: TGTGCCAGCAGCCATTTAGGACAGAGCACAGATACGCAGTATTTT
CDR3: CASSHLGQSTDTQYF

J: TRBJ1-6
size: -
length: 16
D: TRBD1
V: TRBV27
DNA: TGTGCCAGCAGTTTAAAGGGACAGGGGAATAATTCACCCCTCCACTTT
CDR3: CASSLKGQGNNSPLHF

J: TRBJ2-6
size: once
length: 20
D: -
V: TRBV3-1/TRBV3-2
DNA: TGTGCCAGCAGCCCCAACGCGGGCCAAGGAAGCGAATCTGGGGCCAACGTCCTGACTTTC
CDR3: CASSPNAGQGSESGANVLTF

J: TRBJ1-3
size: -
length: 15
D: -
V: TRBV27
DNA: TGTGCCAGCAGTCTCACCTCGACACCCGGAAACACCATATATTTT
CDR3: CASSLTSTPGNTIYF

J: TRBJ2-3
size: -
length: 13
D: -
V: TRBV7-3
DNA: TGTGCCAGCAGCTTCCATAAGAGAGATACGCAGTATTTT
CDR3: CASSFHKRDTQYF

J: TRBJ1-2
size: -
length: 14
D: -
V: TRBV27
DNA: TGTGCCAGCAGTTTAAACAGTTTCGACTATGGCTACACCTTC
CDR3: CASSLNSFDYGYTF

J: TRBJ1-2
size: few
length: 13
D: TRBD1
V: TRBV18
DNA: TGTGCCAGCTCACAGACAGGGAACTATGGCTACACCTTC
CDR3: CASSQTGNYGYTF

J: TRBJ1-2
size: -
length: 14
D: TRBD1
V: TRBV9
DNA: TGTGCCAGCAGCGCCAGACGACAGGGGGACGGCTACACCTTC
CDR3: CASSARRQGDGYTF

J: TRBJ2-5
size: -
length: 17
D: TRBD2
V: TRBV3-1/TRBV3-2
DNA: TGTGCCAGCAGCCAAGGGGAAACCGGGACTAGACAAGAGACCCAGTACTTC
CDR3: CASSQGETGTRQETQYF

J: TRBJ1-1
size: -
length: 15
D: -
V: TRBV5-1
DNA: TGCGCCAGCAGCTTGGACATTCCGCTGAACACTGAAGCTTTCTTT
CDR3: CASSLDIPLNTEAFF

J: TRBJ2-3
size: -
length: 14
D: -
V: TRBV18
DNA: TGTGCCAGCTCACCAGCTAGGCGCACAGATACGCAGTATTTT
CDR3: CASSPARRTDTQYF

J: TRBJ2-7
size: -
length: 15
D: -
V: TRBV27
DNA: TGTGCCAGCAAAATGGAGGGTGGGGTCTCCTACGAGCAGTACTTC
CDR3: CASKMEGGVSYEQYF

J: TRBJ1-5
size: -
length: 15
D: -
V: TRBV18
DNA: TGTGCCAGCTCACAAGGTCCAGGGGGCAATCAGCCCCAGCATTTT
CDR3: CASSQGPGGNQPQHF

J: TRBJ2-5
size: -
length: 16
D: TRBD2
V: TRBV4-2
DNA: TGTGCCAGCAGCCAACCCACGGGGGGAAACCAAGAGACCCAGTACTTC
CDR3: CASSQPTGGNQETQYF

J: TRBJ2-7
size: -
length: 15
D: -
V: TRBV4-1
DNA: TGCGCCAGCAGCCAAGACAGAGGGAGCTCCTACGAGCAGTACTTC
CDR3: CASSQDRGSSYEQYF

J: TRBJ2-2
size: -
length: 15
D: TRBD2
V: TRBV5-4
DNA: TGTGCCAGCAGCTTCACTAGCGCAGGCACCGGGGAGCTGTTTTTT
CDR3: CASSFTSAGTGELFF

J: TRBJ1-5
size: -
length: 14
D: -
V: TRBV19
DNA: TGTGCCAGTAGTATTGGGCTTGGCAATCAGCCCCAGCATTTT
CDR3: CASSIGLGNQPQHF

J: TRBJ2-2
size: -
length: 16
D: TRBD2
V: TRBV7-3
DNA: TGTGCCAGCAGCCCCGGACTAGCGGGAAACAGCGGGGAGCTGTTTTTT
CDR3: CASSPGLAGNSGELFF

J: TRBJ1-5
size: -
length: 16
D: -
V: TRBV27
DNA: TGTGCCAGCAGTTTTCGGGCATACGGCAGGGATCAGCCCCAGCATTTT
CDR3: CASSFRAYGRDQPQHF

J: TRBJ2-7
size: once
length: 14
D: TRBD2
V: TRBV5-5
DNA: TGTGCCAGCAGCTTGCCTAGCGGAGGCAACGAGCAGTACTTC
CDR3: CASSLPSGGNEQYF

J: TRBJ2-7
size: -
length: 17
D: -
V: TRBV5-1
DNA: TGCGCCAGCAGCTCGGGGGTTGGGGCCCGATCCCCCTACGAGCAGTACTTC
CDR3: CASSSGVGARSPYEQYF

J: TRBJ2-3
size: -
length: 15
D: TRBD2
V: TRBV7-2
DNA: TGTGCCAGCAGCTTAGATTGGACTAGGATTAAAACGCAGTATTTT
CDR3: CASSLDWTRIKTQYF

J: TRBJ2-5
size: -
length: 14
D: -
V: TRBV11-3
DNA: TGTGCCAGCAGCTCGGCAGGGGGGCCAGAGACCCAGTACTTC
CDR3: CASSSAGGPETQYF

J: TRBJ1-2
size: -
length: 16
D: -
V: TRBV5-4
DNA: TGTGCCAGCAGCTTGGCCTCGGGGAGGGTCCCTATGGGCTACACCTTC
CDR3: CASSLASGRVPMGYTF

J: TRBJ2-7
size: -
length: 15
D: -
V: TRBV15
DNA: TGTGCCACCAGCAGATATGGGCAGGGGACCTACGAGCAGTACTTC
CDR3: CATSRYGQGTYEQYF

J: TRBJ1-4
size: -
length: 14
D: -
V: TRBV6-5
DNA: TGTGCCAGCAGTTCATACGGGGGTGATGAAAAACTGTTTTTT
CDR3: CASSSYGGDEKLFF

J: TRBJ2-1
size: -
length: 15
D: -
V: TRBV4-2
DNA: TGTGCCAGCAGCCAGAATAGCGTTACCTACAATGAGCAGTTCTTC
CDR3: CASSQNSVTYNEQFF

J: TRBJ1-3
size: -
length: 18
D: -
V: TRBV2
DNA: TGTGCCAGCAGTGAAGCGCCTCGAGGACTTAACTCTGGAAACACCATATATTTT
CDR3: CASSEAPRGLNSGNTIYF

J: TRBJ2-1
size: -
length: 13
D: TRBD2
V: TRBV2
DNA: TGTGCCAGCAGTTTACTAGCGGGAGAAGGGCAGTTCTTC
CDR3: CASSLLAGEGQFF

J: TRBJ2-2
size: -
length: 16
D: TRBD2
V: TRBV2
DNA: TGTGCCAGCAGAGACCGGACTAGCGGGGGGACCGGGGAGCTGTTTTTT
CDR3: CASRDRTSGGTGELFF

J: TRBJ1-6
size: -
length: 20
D: TRBD1
V: TRBV6-4
DNA: TGTGCCAGCAGTGCCTTTCCCGGGACAGGGAAATCGAGCTATAATTCACCCCTCCACTTT
CDR3: CASSAFPGTGKSSYNSPLHF

J: TRBJ2-5
size: -
length: 14
D: -
V: TRBV24-1
DNA: TGTGCCACCAGTGATTTGGGCGGGGCGGAGACCCAGTACTTC
CDR3: CATSDLGGAETQYF

J: TRBJ2-3
size: -
length: 16
D: TRBD1
V: TRBV11-3
DNA: TGTGCCAGCAGCTCCCGGGACAGGGGAGGATCAGATACGCAGTATTTT
CDR3: CASSSRDRGGSDTQYF

J: TRBJ1-5
size: -
length: 14
D: -
V: TRBV10-3
DNA: TGTGCCATCACCTCGGGGGAGGCGAATCAGCCCCAGCATTTT
CDR3: CAITSGEANQPQHF